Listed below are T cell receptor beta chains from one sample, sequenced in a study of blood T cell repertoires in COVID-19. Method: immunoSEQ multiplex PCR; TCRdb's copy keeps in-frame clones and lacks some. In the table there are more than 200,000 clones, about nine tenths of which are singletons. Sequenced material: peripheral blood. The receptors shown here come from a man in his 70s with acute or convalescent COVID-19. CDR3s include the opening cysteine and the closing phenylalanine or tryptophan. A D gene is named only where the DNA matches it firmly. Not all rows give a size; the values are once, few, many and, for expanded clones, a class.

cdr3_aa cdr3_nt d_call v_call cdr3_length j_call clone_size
CASSQPGQGTYEQYF TGTGCCAGCAGCCAACCGGGACAGGGGACCTACGAGCAGTACTTC TRBD1 TRBV7-6 15 TRBJ2-7 NA
CSVVTGGSYGYTF TGCAGCGTCGTAACAGGGGGCAGCTATGGCTACACCTTC TRBD1 TRBV29-1 13 TRBJ1-2 few
CASSLHRAGANVLTF TGTGCCAGCAGTTTGCACAGGGCTGGGGCCAACGTCCTGACTTTC NA TRBV28 15 TRBJ2-6 NA
CASRWDRGSNQPQHF TGTGCCAGTAGATGGGACAGGGGTAGCAATCAGCCCCAGCATTTT TRBD1 TRBV19 15 TRBJ1-5 NA
CASSQSGGSYEQYF TGTGCCAGCAGCCAATCGGGGGGGTCCTACGAGCAGTACTTC TRBD2 TRBV3-1/TRBV3-2 14 TRBJ2-7 NA
CASTQAGDTEAFF TGTGCCAGCACACAAGCGGGGGACACTGAAGCTTTCTTT NA TRBV3-1/TRBV3-2 13 TRBJ1-1 few
CASSYASSGRTDTQYF TGTGCCAGCAGTTACGCTTCTAGCGGGCGCACAGATACGCAGTATTTT TRBD2 TRBV6-5 16 TRBJ2-3 few
CASSYEGGTEAFF TGTGCCAGCAGTTACGAGGGCGGCACTGAAGCTTTCTTT NA TRBV6-5 13 TRBJ1-1 NA
CASSPAARGTDQPQHF TGTGCCAGCAGCCCCGCGGCCAGAGGTACGGATCAGCCCCAGCATTTT NA TRBV7-2 16 TRBJ1-5 few
CASSRRTGNNSPLHF TGCGCCAGCAGCCGAAGGACAGGCAATAATTCACCCCTCCACTTT TRBD1 TRBV5-1 15 TRBJ1-6 NA
CASSLANTNYGYTF TGCGCCAGCAGCTTGGCCAACACAAACTATGGCTACACCTTC NA TRBV5-1 14 TRBJ1-2 NA
CSVGTGGNNSPLHF TGCAGCGTTGGGACAGGGGGGAATAATTCACCCCTCCACTTT TRBD1 TRBV29-1 14 TRBJ1-6 NA
CASSQVGVDAEQFF TGTGCCAGCAGCCAAGTAGGAGTGGATGCTGAGCAGTTCTTC NA TRBV3-1/TRBV3-2 14 TRBJ2-1 NA
CASSYVKETEAFF TGTGCCAGCAGTTACGTGAAGGAGACTGAAGCTTTCTTT NA TRBV6-6 13 TRBJ1-1 NA
CASSPDRGRTNGYTF TGTGCCAGCTCCCCAGACAGGGGGCGAACTAATGGCTACACCTTC TRBD1 TRBV18 15 TRBJ1-2 NA
CASSKTGTGRRNIQYF TGTGCCAGCAGCAAAACCGGGACAGGGCGGAGAAACATTCAGTACTTC TRBD1 TRBV14 16 TRBJ2-4 few
CASSHPILAGGLTQETQYF TGTGCCAGCAGTCACCCGATTCTAGCGGGAGGGCTCACTCAAGAGACCCAGTACTTC TRBD2 TRBV6-6 19 TRBJ2-5 once
CAWSVGLLAHEQYF TGTGCCTGGAGTGTAGGCCTTTTAGCCCACGAGCAGTACTTC NA TRBV30 14 TRBJ2-7 NA
CASSPRTSGSKFEQYF TGTGCCAGCAGCCCCAGGACTAGCGGGTCTAAATTCGAGCAGTACTTC TRBD2 TRBV11-2 16 TRBJ2-7 NA
CSASGPGQARNEQYF TGCAGTGCTAGTGGCCCCGGACAGGCCCGAAACGAGCAGTACTTC TRBD1 TRBV20-1 15 TRBJ2-7 NA
CASSRPTGGANVLTF TGTGCCAGCAGCCGACCCACGGGGGGGGCCAACGTCCTGACTTTC NA TRBV5-8 15 TRBJ2-6 NA
CASSEPGDARGYTF TGTGCCAGCAGTGAACCGGGGGACGCTCGGGGCTACACCTTC NA TRBV6-1 14 TRBJ1-2 NA
CASSLDRGAYEQYF TGTGCCAGCAGCTTGGACAGGGGGGCCTACGAGCAGTACTTC TRBD1 TRBV5-4 14 TRBJ2-7 NA
CASSYHRDSPLHF TGTGCCAGCAGTTATCACAGGGATTCACCCCTCCACTTT NA TRBV6-6 13 TRBJ1-6 once
CASSQVGIDSEAFF TGTGCCAGCAGCCAAGTGGGGATTGACAGTGAAGCTTTCTTT NA TRBV14 14 TRBJ1-1 NA
CASSLKGARAEAFF TGTGCCAGCAGCTTAAAGGGGGCGAGGGCTGAAGCTTTCTTT TRBD1 TRBV7-9 14 TRBJ1-1 NA
CASSLVGTSFDEQYF TGTGCCAGCAGCTTGGTTGGGACTAGCTTCGACGAGCAGTACTTC TRBD2 TRBV5-8 15 TRBJ2-7 NA
CASTRGQGAETEKLFF TGTGCCAGCACCCGCGGACAGGGGGCCGAAACTGAAAAACTGTTTTTT TRBD1 TRBV7-9 16 TRBJ1-4 once
CASSLYSGSPGETQYF TGTGCCAGCAGCTTGTACAGCGGGAGCCCTGGGGAGACCCAGTACTTC TRBD2 TRBV5-4 16 TRBJ2-5 NA
CASSLLQLLAGEQFF TGTGCCAGCAGTTTATTGCAGCTACTAGCGGGCGAGCAGTTCTTC TRBD2 TRBV28 15 TRBJ2-1 NA
CASSSTSGRTPDTQYF TGTGCCAGCAGTTCCACTAGCGGGAGGACTCCAGATACGCAGTATTTT TRBD2 TRBV6-5 16 TRBJ2-3 NA
CASSSPKEAGQNTEAFF TGCGCCAGCAGCTCTCCAAAAGAGGCAGGGCAGAACACTGAAGCTTTCTTT NA TRBV5-1 17 TRBJ1-1 NA
CASSLGGAGANVLTF TGTGCCAGCAGCTTAGGGGGCGCTGGGGCCAACGTCCTGACTTTC NA TRBV7-9 15 TRBJ2-6 once
CASSVRTVNEQFF TGCGCCAGCAGCGTCCGGACAGTTAATGAGCAGTTCTTC NA TRBV5-1 13 TRBJ2-1 NA
CASSKQGENTIYF TGTGCCAGCAGCAAACAGGGAGAAAACACCATATATTTT NA TRBV9 13 TRBJ1-3 NA
CATSDLGGTGEADTQYF TGTGCCACCAGTGATTTGGGCGGGACAGGGGAGGCAGATACGCAGTATTTT TRBD1 TRBV24-1 17 TRBJ2-3 NA
CSAFEGGTQPQHF TGCAGTGCTTTCGAGGGGGGGACCCAGCCCCAGCATTTT NA TRBV29-1 13 TRBJ1-5 NA
CASSPDRGADEQYF TGTGCCAGCAGCCCCGACAGGGGAGCGGACGAGCAGTACTTC TRBD1 TRBV9 14 TRBJ2-7 NA
CASSLRQGISNYGYTF TGTGCCAGCAGCTTGAGACAGGGGATATCTAACTATGGCTACACCTTC TRBD1 TRBV5-6 16 TRBJ1-2 NA
CATSAQVGTGFNTGELFF TGTGCCACCAGTGCCCAGGTTGGGACAGGGTTTAACACCGGGGAGCTGTTTTTT TRBD1 TRBV24-1 18 TRBJ2-2 NA
CASRGWETQYF TGTGCCAGCAGGGGCTGGGAGACCCAGTACTTC NA TRBV2 11 TRBJ2-5 NA
CAISDLSSGQGNSPLHF TGTGCCATCAGTGACTTGTCTTCCGGACAGGGAAATTCACCCCTCCACTTT TRBD1 TRBV10-3 17 TRBJ1-6 NA
CASSQSGQNSNQPQHF TGCGCCAGCAGTCAATCGGGGCAGAATAGCAATCAGCCCCAGCATTTT NA TRBV23-1 16 TRBJ1-5 NA
CASSPGQGASNSPLHF TGCGCCAGCAGCCCGGGACAGGGGGCCTCGAATTCACCCCTCCACTTT TRBD1 TRBV5-1 16 TRBJ1-6 NA
CASSPTGNSNQPQHF TGCGCCAGCAGCCCGACAGGGAATAGCAATCAGCCCCAGCATTTT TRBD1 TRBV5-1 15 TRBJ1-5 once
CAWSGDRANTEAFF TGTGCCTGGAGTGGGGACAGGGCCAACACTGAAGCTTTCTTT TRBD1 TRBV30 14 TRBJ1-1 NA
CASSHKLPSGEQFF TGTGCCAGCAGCCATAAACTACCTTCGGGTGAGCAGTTCTTC NA TRBV7-9 14 TRBJ2-1 NA
CASSPPGLAGGEVQFF TGTGCCAGCTCACCACCGGGACTAGCGGGAGGTGAGGTGCAGTTCTTC TRBD2 TRBV18 16 TRBJ2-1 NA
CAISGGGTGNTEAFF TGTGCCATCAGTGGGGGCGGGACGGGGAACACTGAAGCTTTCTTT NA TRBV10-3 15 TRBJ1-1 NA
CASSRGQGLMNTEAFF TGTGCCAGCAGCCGCGGACAGGGTCTCATGAACACTGAAGCTTTCTTT TRBD1 TRBV3-1/TRBV3-2 16 TRBJ1-1 NA
CASSRGDWEGDEQFF TGCGCCAGCAGCCGAGGGGACTGGGAGGGGGATGAGCAGTTCTTC NA TRBV5-1 15 TRBJ2-1 NA